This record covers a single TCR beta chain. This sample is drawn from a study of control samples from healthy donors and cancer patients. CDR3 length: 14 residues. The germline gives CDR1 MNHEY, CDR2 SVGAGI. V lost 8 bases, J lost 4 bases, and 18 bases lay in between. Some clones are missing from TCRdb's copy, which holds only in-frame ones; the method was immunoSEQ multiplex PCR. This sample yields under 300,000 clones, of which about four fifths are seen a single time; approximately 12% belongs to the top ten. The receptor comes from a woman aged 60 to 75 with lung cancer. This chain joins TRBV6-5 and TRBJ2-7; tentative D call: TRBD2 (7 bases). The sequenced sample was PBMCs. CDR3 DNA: TGTGCCAGCCGTCGAGGCGGGGGCCCGTACGAGCAGTACTTC. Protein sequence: CASRRGGGPYEQYF.